A selection of T cell receptor beta chains follows, all from one sample in a study of tumor and adjacent non-tumor tissue in lung cancer. TCRdb reanalysed the multiplex PCR reads using MiXCR and keeps one entry per CDR3 protein. The sample has more than 90,000 distinct CDR3 sequences; approximately 70% are singletons. Sequences were obtained from lung tumor tissue. These TCRs come from a man in his fifties or sixties with non-small cell lung cancer. CDR3s include the opening cysteine and the closing phenylalanine or tryptophan. The D gene is left open where the match is weak. Size tells how often a clone was seen (once, few, many) or the class of an expanded clone, and some rows leave it out.

v_gene: TRBV6-1; d_gene: -; j_gene: TRBJ2-1; abundance: -; CDR3nt: TGTACCAGCAAGGAGATATACAATGAGCAGTTCTTC; CDR3aa: CTSKEIYNEQFF
v_gene: TRBV20-1; d_gene: TRBD2; j_gene: TRBJ2-3; abundance: -; CDR3nt: TGCAGTGCTACCCGGGGGGGACAAAATCACCCCCAGTATTTT; CDR3aa: CSATRGGQNHPQYF
v_gene: TRBV29-1; d_gene: TRBD1; j_gene: TRBJ1-2; abundance: -; CDR3nt: TGCAGCGGATGCGAAGGGGGCTATGGATACACCTTC; CDR3aa: CSGCEGGYGYTF
v_gene: TRBV4-1; d_gene: -; j_gene: TRBJ2-6; abundance: -; CDR3nt: TGCGCCAGTAGTCAAGAAGGGTCTGGGGCCAAAGTCCTGACTTTC; CDR3aa: CASSQEGSGAKVLTF
v_gene: TRBV28; d_gene: -; j_gene: TRBJ2-7; abundance: few; CDR3nt: TGTGCCAGCAGTATCCGACAAGTCCCCTACGAGCAGTACTTC; CDR3aa: CASSIRQVPYEQYF
v_gene: TRBV12-3/TRBV12-4; d_gene: TRBD1; j_gene: TRBJ2-7; abundance: -; CDR3nt: TGTGCCAGCAGTTTCGATAGCGTTAGGGGGCGTGAACAGTACTTC; CDR3aa: CASSFDSVRGREQYF
v_gene: TRBV2; d_gene: -; j_gene: TRBJ2-1; abundance: -; CDR3nt: TGTGCCAGCAGGCCAGACCCGAACCCACTCAATGAGCAGTTCTTC; CDR3aa: CASRPDPNPLNEQFF
v_gene: TRBV12-3/TRBV12-4; d_gene: TRBD2; j_gene: TRBJ2-3; abundance: many; CDR3nt: TGTGCCAGCAGCCCTCAGCGGGGGACAGATACGCAGTATTTT; CDR3aa: CASSPQRGTDTQYF
v_gene: TRBV12-3/TRBV12-4; d_gene: TRBD1; j_gene: TRBJ1-1; abundance: -; CDR3nt: TGTGCCAGCAGGCACGACAGGGTCATGGGAACTGAAGCTTTCTTT; CDR3aa: CASRHDRVMGTEAFF
v_gene: TRBV4-1; d_gene: TRBD1; j_gene: TRBJ2-7; abundance: -; CDR3nt: TGCGCCAGCAGCCAAATGTTGGGACAGGCCTACGAGCAGTACTTC; CDR3aa: CASSQMLGQAYEQYF
v_gene: TRBV20-1; d_gene: -; j_gene: TRBJ1-6; abundance: -; CDR3nt: TGCAGTGCTTCGGACAGCCTCCTGAGCTACTATAATTCACCCCTCCACTTT; CDR3aa: CSASDSLLSYYNSPLHF
v_gene: TRBV6-5; d_gene: -; j_gene: TRBJ2-1; abundance: once; CDR3nt: TGTGCCCAATGGGTATGGAATGAGCAGTTCTTC; CDR3aa: CAQWVWNEQFF
v_gene: TRBV6-2/TRBV6-3; d_gene: -; j_gene: TRBJ2-5; abundance: -; CDR3nt: TGTGCAAGCGGTTTCGGACAGACACAATACTTC; CDR3aa: CASGFGQTQYF
v_gene: TRBV11-2; d_gene: -; j_gene: TRBJ2-3; abundance: -; CDR3nt: TGTGCCAGCATCTTATTGTCATCAGCAGATACGCAGTATTTT; CDR3aa: CASILLSSADTQYF
v_gene: TRBV29-1; d_gene: TRBD2; j_gene: TRBJ2-1; abundance: -; CDR3nt: TGCAGCGTTCCAACTAGCGGGAGGGCATCCAATGAGCAGTTCTTC; CDR3aa: CSVPTSGRASNEQFF
v_gene: TRBV11-3; d_gene: -; j_gene: TRBJ2-2; abundance: -; CDR3nt: TGTGCCAGCAGCTTAGGGCCGACGAACACCGGGGAGCTGTTTTTT; CDR3aa: CASSLGPTNTGELFF
v_gene: TRBV4-2; d_gene: -; j_gene: TRBJ1-2; abundance: -; CDR3nt: TGTGTCAGCAGCCGAGTGTCAGGGGTGGACTATGGCTACACCTTC; CDR3aa: CVSSRVSGVDYGYTF
v_gene: TRBV11-2; d_gene: -; j_gene: TRBJ1-1; abundance: few; CDR3nt: TGTGCCAGCAGCTTAGAGGGACGGGTAAACACTGAAGCTTTCTTT; CDR3aa: CASSLEGRVNTEAFF
v_gene: TRBV11-3; d_gene: TRBD1; j_gene: TRBJ2-2; abundance: -; CDR3nt: TGTGCCAGCAGCAAGGACAGGGCTCTCATTGGGGAGCTGTTATTT; CDR3aa: CASSKDRALIGELLF
v_gene: TRBV6-5; d_gene: TRBD2; j_gene: TRBJ2-3; abundance: -; CDR3nt: TGTGCCAGCAGGGGTCTGGGCGGGACTAGCGGGAAGAGGATAGATACGCAGTATTTT; CDR3aa: CASRGLGGTSGKRIDTQYF
v_gene: TRBV14; d_gene: -; j_gene: TRBJ2-1; abundance: many; CDR3nt: TGTGCCAGCAGCCAAGCGGGGAGCTCCTACAATGAGCAGTTCTTC; CDR3aa: CASSQAGSSYNEQFF
v_gene: TRBV5-4; d_gene: TRBD2; j_gene: TRBJ2-1; abundance: once; CDR3nt: TGTGGCAGCAGCTCAGGACTAGCTGGGGCTTACTCCTACAATGAGCAGTCCTTC; CDR3aa: CGSSSGLAGAYSYNEQSF
v_gene: TRBV20-1; d_gene: -; j_gene: TRBJ2-7; abundance: -; CDR3nt: TGCAGTGCGCAAAGCGAAATACTTTACGAGCATTACTTC; CDR3aa: CSAQSEILYEHYF
v_gene: TRBV20-1; d_gene: -; j_gene: TRBJ1-1; abundance: -; CDR3nt: TGCAGTGCTAACCATCAGAGGGATGAAGCTATCTTT; CDR3aa: CSANHQRDEAIF
v_gene: TRBV28; d_gene: TRBD1; j_gene: TRBJ2-4; abundance: -; CDR3nt: TGTGCCAGCAGTGGAGGGGGACAGGGCGGAAGCATTCAGTACTTC; CDR3aa: CASSGGGQGGSIQYF
v_gene: TRBV11-2; d_gene: -; j_gene: TRBJ2-3; abundance: -; CDR3nt: TGTACCAGCACCGAGACGGACACAGTTACGCAGTATTTT; CDR3aa: CTSTETDTVTQYF
v_gene: TRBV11-3; d_gene: -; j_gene: TRBJ2-3; abundance: -; CDR3nt: TGTGCCAGCAACTTAAGCCTCGATGCGCAGTATTTT; CDR3aa: CASNLSLDAQYF
v_gene: TRBV4-2; d_gene: -; j_gene: TRBJ2-1; abundance: -; CDR3nt: TGTGCCAGCAGCCAAGACGGTAGCGGCTCCTATAATGAGCAGTTCTTC; CDR3aa: CASSQDGSGSYNEQFF
v_gene: TRBV20-1; d_gene: -; j_gene: TRBJ2-1; abundance: many; CDR3nt: TGCAGTGCCAGCATGAGAAAGGATGAGCAGTTCTTC; CDR3aa: CSASMRKDEQFF
v_gene: TRBV12-3/TRBV12-4; d_gene: TRBD1; j_gene: TRBJ2-2; abundance: -; CDR3nt: TGTGCCAGCAGGCCCACGACAGGGTCGAACACCGGGGAGCTGTTTTTT; CDR3aa: CASRPTTGSNTGELFF
v_gene: TRBV11-3; d_gene: TRBD2; j_gene: TRBJ2-1; abundance: medium-sized; CDR3nt: TGTGCCAGCAGAAGGACTAGCGGGAGTTCCAATGAGCAGTTCTTC; CDR3aa: CASRRTSGSSNEQFF
v_gene: TRBV12-3/TRBV12-4; d_gene: -; j_gene: TRBJ2-5; abundance: -; CDR3nt: TGTGCCAGCAGCTTTGTTTTCTGGGGGAGGCGGCCCAAAGAGGCCCAGTACTTC; CDR3aa: CASSFVFWGRRPKEAQYF
v_gene: TRBV7-9; d_gene: -; j_gene: TRBJ2-1; abundance: -; CDR3nt: TGTGCCAGCAGCTTAGAACAAGGATACGATGAGCAGTTCTTC; CDR3aa: CASSLEQGYDEQFF
v_gene: TRBV4-1; d_gene: TRBD2; j_gene: TRBJ2-3; abundance: -; CDR3nt: TGCGCCAGCAGCCGGGTAGCGGGGGGATTCACATATATGCAGTATTTC; CDR3aa: CASSRVAGGFTYMQYF
v_gene: TRBV6-5; d_gene: -; j_gene: TRBJ2-6; abundance: -; CDR3nt: TGTGCCATCAGTTTGGGGGGCGCTGGGACCAACGTCCTGACTTTC; CDR3aa: CAISLGGAGTNVLTF
v_gene: TRBV9; d_gene: -; j_gene: TRBJ2-1; abundance: few; CDR3nt: TGTGCCAGCAGCGTAGGAAGGGGGAGTGCAAACAATGAGCAGTTCTTC; CDR3aa: CASSVGRGSANNEQFF
v_gene: TRBV28; d_gene: -; j_gene: TRBJ2-7; abundance: -; CDR3nt: TGTGTCACCAATCCCCAAGGACTCTACGAGCAGTACTTC; CDR3aa: CVTNPQGLYEQYF
v_gene: TRBV12-3/TRBV12-4; d_gene: -; j_gene: TRBJ2-6; abundance: many; CDR3nt: TGTGCCAGCAGTTTACACGGCTCTGGGGCCAACGTCCTGACTTTC; CDR3aa: CASSLHGSGANVLTF
v_gene: TRBV5-6; d_gene: TRBD1; j_gene: TRBJ2-1; abundance: -; CDR3nt: TGTGCCAGCAGCCCCAGTGAGGATAGGGGGCCCTACAATGAGCAGTTCTTC; CDR3aa: CASSPSEDRGPYNEQFF
v_gene: TRBV9; d_gene: TRBD2; j_gene: TRBJ2-7; abundance: -; CDR3nt: TGTGCCAGCGGAAGCGGGAGGGCCGCCGAGCAGTACTTC; CDR3aa: CASGSGRAAEQYF
v_gene: TRBV30; d_gene: -; j_gene: TRBJ2-5; abundance: many; CDR3nt: TGTGCCTTAACAGGGACAAACGAAGAGACCCAGTACTTC; CDR3aa: CALTGTNEETQYF
v_gene: TRBV20-1; d_gene: -; j_gene: TRBJ1-2; abundance: few; CDR3nt: TGCAGTGCTAGTAAGGACAATTTTGCGCCTAACTGTGGCTACACCTTC; CDR3aa: CSASKDNFAPNCGYTF
v_gene: TRBV6-6; d_gene: TRBD1; j_gene: TRBJ1-5; abundance: -; CDR3nt: TGTGCCAGCAGTTACTCGGGACAGGATAGCAATCAGCCCCAGCATTTT; CDR3aa: CASSYSGQDSNQPQHF
v_gene: TRBV7-8; d_gene: -; j_gene: TRBJ2-7; abundance: -; CDR3nt: TGTGCTAGCAGCCAGCGACAGGGAGGCCACGAGCAGTACTTC; CDR3aa: CASSQRQGGHEQYF
v_gene: TRBV12-3/TRBV12-4; d_gene: -; j_gene: TRBJ1-3; abundance: -; CDR3nt: TGTGACAGCAGTCTACGAAACACCATATATTTT; CDR3aa: CDSSLRNTIYF
v_gene: TRBV5-1; d_gene: -; j_gene: TRBJ2-2; abundance: few; CDR3nt: TGCGCCAGCAGCTTTAACACCGAGGAGCTGTTCTTT; CDR3aa: CASSFNTEELFF
v_gene: TRBV5-4; d_gene: TRBD1; j_gene: TRBJ2-7; abundance: many; CDR3nt: TGTGCCAGCAGCCATTCGGCAGGGGGCTACGAGCAGTACTTC; CDR3aa: CASSHSAGGYEQYF
v_gene: TRBV6-2/TRBV6-3; d_gene: TRBD2; j_gene: TRBJ2-1; abundance: -; CDR3nt: TGTGCCAGCAGTTATGAGGCTAGCGGGAGTATCCTCTACAATAAGCAGTTCTTC; CDR3aa: CASSYEASGSILYNKQFF
v_gene: TRBV28; d_gene: -; j_gene: TRBJ2-7; abundance: -; CDR3nt: TGTGCCAGCTCGGACAGTCCCAGCTTCTACGAGCAGTATTTC; CDR3aa: CASSDSPSFYEQYF
v_gene: TRBV5-6; d_gene: -; j_gene: TRBJ1-2; abundance: -; CDR3nt: TGTGCCAGCAGCCCCCGGGGGGAAGTCTATGGCTACACCTTC; CDR3aa: CASSPRGEVYGYTF